Sequencing of this T cell receptor (beta chain) was carried out in a study of T cell responses to AZD1222 COVID-19 vaccine (dated by TCRdb to 2020 to 2022). Looking at the study overall: A total of under 250 trial participants underwent TCR sequencing, of whom under 220 had received two doses of AZD1222 and approximately 25 had received two doses of the MenACWY control vaccine. Enrollment into the trials was organized by age into subgroups of 18-55, 56-69 and 70-plus years, and those subgroups contained roughly 150, 30 and 60 TCR-sequenced participants, respectively. Overall study results and their limits: Most participants were white British and females outnumbered males, and the authors suggested that clonal diversity may have been underestimated. No day 14 peak-response samples were available, so repertoires were characterized only after the peak T cell response. Conclusions about previously exposed vaccinees were limited because only six AZD1222 recipients were SARS-CoV-2 seropositive at baseline. After two AZD1222 doses, spike-specific TCR breadth and depth were significantly higher than at day 0 and than in MenACWY recipients. Vaccine-associated CD4 TCRs spanned the whole spike protein, with dominant responses in regions 160-218 and 743-854. In the small 56-69-year group, the increase in depth fell short of significance, most likely because of low power. Nearly half of unique spike-specific TCRs reportedly recognized epitopes outside regions mutated in the B.1.351 and B.1.1.7 variants.

What this sample's time point label stands for: about 28 days (+/-7) after the second vaccine dose. What the treatment or condition label conveys for this sample: meningococcal conjugate vaccine given as trial control. Vaccinee samples were obtained from the UK trials COV001 and COV002, which included a single-blind randomized controlled phase 2/3 trial of AZD1222 (ChAdOx1 nCoV-19) in healthy adults. Trial participant PBMC samples were collected at day 0 and day 28 after the second dose for TCRbeta chain sequencing. The CDR3 regions of human TCRbeta chains were analyzed by immunosequencing. The source study handled its data this way. TCRs in the repertoires were matched against a reference library of SARS-CoV-2-specific TCRs that had been generated with the MIRA antigen-specificity platform. Breadth was defined as the fraction of unique TCRs that were SARS-CoV-2-associated, and depth was defined as the fraction of total T cells that were SARS-CoV-2-associated. Using the MIRA data, every spike-specific TCR was mapped to the spike region that the TCR reacted to and assigned to either a CD4 or a CD8 class. Log10-transformed breadth and depth values were compared by one-way ANOVA with Sidak's multiple comparisons tests. TCRdb mirrors the immuneACCESS table, restricted to in-frame sequences. Some clones are absent from its copies; in checked studies, under half trace to an unresolved V gene, and the reason for the others is unknown. V and J calls and clone size are copied from that table; D and trimming were computed from the DNA. This sample comprises over 100,000 clones, 70% to 90% of them detected only once. Approximately 8% of the sample comes from the top ten.

A note on this clone: Its target antigen remains unknown. No much larger clone exists at a distance of one base, and base qualities are not known.

This clonotype was sampled from an adult who received the MenACWY meningococcal vaccine as a control. Sample: peripheral blood, taken 28 days after the second dose of the MenACWY control vaccine.

In nucleotides, the sequence is TGTGCCATCAGTGAGTCTTTGGCGGGGGGGTTCTACAATGAGCAGTTCTTC. This encodes CAISESLAGGFYNEQFF. In this chain, TRBV10-3 is recombined with TRBJ2-1, with 9 bases aligning to TRBD2. CDR1 and CDR2 were assigned from the germline V gene as ENHRY and SYGVKD. The CDR3, cysteine through phenylalanine, is 17 amino acids long. Of the read, only the CDR3 DNA is kept; its 51 bases are in frame from base 1. Ends trimmed: V by 0 bases, J by 3 bases; bases unmatched to a gene: 6.